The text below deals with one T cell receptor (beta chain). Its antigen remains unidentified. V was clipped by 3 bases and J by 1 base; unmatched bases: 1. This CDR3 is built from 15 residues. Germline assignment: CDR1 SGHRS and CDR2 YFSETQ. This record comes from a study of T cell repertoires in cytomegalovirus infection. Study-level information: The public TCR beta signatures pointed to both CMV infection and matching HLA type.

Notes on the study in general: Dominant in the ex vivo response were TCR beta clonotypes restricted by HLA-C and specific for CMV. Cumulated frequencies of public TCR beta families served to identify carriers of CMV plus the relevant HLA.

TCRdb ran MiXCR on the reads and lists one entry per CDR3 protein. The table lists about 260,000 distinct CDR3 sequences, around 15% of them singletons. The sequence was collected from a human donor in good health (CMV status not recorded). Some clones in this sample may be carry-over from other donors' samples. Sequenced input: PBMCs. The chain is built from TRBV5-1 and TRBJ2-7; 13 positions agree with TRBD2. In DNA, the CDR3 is TGCGCCAGCAGCTGGGGACTAGCGGGGTCCTACGAGCAGTACTTC. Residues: CASSWGLAGSYEQYF.